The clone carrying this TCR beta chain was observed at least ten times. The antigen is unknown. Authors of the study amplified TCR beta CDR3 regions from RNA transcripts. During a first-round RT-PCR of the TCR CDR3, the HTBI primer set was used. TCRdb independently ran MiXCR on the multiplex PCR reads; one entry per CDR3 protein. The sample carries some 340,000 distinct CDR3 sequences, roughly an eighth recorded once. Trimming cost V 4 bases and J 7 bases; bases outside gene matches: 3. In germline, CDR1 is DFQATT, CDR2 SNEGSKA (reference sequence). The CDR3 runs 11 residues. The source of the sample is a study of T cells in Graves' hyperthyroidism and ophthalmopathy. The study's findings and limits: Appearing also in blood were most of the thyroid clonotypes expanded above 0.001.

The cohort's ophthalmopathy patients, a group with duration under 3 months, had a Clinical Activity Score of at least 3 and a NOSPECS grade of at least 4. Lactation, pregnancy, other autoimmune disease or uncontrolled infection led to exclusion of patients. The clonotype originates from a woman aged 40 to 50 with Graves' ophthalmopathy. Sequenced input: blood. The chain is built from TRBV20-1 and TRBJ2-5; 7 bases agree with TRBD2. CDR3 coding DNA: TGCAGTGCTACGGCTAGCGGGACCCAGTACTTC. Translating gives CSATASGTQYF.